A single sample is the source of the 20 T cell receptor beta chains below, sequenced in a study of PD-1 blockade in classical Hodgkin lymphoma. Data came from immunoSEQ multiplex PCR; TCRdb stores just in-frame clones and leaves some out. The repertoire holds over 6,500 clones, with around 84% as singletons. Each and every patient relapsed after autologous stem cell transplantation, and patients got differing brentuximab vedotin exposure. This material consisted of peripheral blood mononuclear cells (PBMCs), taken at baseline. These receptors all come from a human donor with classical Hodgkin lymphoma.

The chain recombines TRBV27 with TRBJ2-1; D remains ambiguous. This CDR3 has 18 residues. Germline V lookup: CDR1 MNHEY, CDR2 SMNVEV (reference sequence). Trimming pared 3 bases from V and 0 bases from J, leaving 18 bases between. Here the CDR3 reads CASSFSSDWLSSYNEQFF. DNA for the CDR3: TGTGCCAGCAGTTTCTCGTCTGACTGGCTTTCCTCCTACAATGAGCAGTTCTTC.

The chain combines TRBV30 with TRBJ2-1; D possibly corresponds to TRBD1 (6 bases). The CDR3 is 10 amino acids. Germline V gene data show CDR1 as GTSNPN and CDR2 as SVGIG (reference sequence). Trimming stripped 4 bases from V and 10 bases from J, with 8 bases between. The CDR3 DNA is TGTGCCTGGATCGGGACAGAGCAGTTCTTC. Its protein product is CAWIGTEQFF.

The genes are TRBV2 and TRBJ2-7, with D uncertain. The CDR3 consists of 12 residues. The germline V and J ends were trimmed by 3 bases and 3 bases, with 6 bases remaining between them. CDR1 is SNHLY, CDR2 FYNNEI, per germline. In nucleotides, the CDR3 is TGTGCCAGCAGTGAGTCCAACTACGAGCAGTACTTC. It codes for CASSESNYEQYF.

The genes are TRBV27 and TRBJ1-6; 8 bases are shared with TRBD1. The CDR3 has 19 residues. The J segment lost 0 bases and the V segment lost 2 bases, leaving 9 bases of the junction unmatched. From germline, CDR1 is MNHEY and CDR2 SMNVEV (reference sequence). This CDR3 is CASSLIARTGSSYNSPLHF. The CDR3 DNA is TGTGCCAGCAGTTTAATCGCCCGGACAGGGAGCTCCTATAATTCACCCCTCCACTTT.

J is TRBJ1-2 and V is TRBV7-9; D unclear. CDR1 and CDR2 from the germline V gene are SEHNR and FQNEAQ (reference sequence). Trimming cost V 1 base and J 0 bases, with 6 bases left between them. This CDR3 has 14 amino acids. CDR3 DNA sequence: TGTGCCAGCAGCTTAGTGGCAGCTAACTATGGCTACACCTTC. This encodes CASSLVAANYGYTF.

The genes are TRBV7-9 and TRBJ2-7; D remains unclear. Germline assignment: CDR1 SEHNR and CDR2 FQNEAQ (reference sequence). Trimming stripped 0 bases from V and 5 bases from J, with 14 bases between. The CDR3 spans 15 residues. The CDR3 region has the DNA TGTGCCAGCAGCTTAGCCTCCGTAGTCCCCCACGAGCAGTACTTC. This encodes CASSLASVVPHEQYF.

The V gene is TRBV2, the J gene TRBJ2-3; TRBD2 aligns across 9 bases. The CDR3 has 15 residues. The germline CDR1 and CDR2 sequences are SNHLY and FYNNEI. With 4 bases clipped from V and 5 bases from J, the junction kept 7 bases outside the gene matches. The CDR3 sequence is CASSGSGRMGDTQYF. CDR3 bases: TGTGCCAGCAGTGGAAGCGGGAGGATGGGAGATACGCAGTATTTT.

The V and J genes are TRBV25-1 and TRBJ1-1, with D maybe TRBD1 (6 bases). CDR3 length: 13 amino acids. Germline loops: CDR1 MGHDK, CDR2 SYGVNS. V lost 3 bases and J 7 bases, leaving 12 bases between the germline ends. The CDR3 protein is CASSDNREYEAFF. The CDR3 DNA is TGTGCCAGCAGTGACAACAGGGAGTATGAAGCTTTCTTT.

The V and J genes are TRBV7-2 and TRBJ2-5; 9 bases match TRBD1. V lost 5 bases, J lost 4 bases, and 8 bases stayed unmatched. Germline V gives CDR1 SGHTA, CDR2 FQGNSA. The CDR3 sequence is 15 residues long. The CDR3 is CASSRGQGYGETQYF. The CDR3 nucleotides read TGTGCCAGCAGCAGAGGACAGGGGTACGGAGAGACCCAGTACTTC.

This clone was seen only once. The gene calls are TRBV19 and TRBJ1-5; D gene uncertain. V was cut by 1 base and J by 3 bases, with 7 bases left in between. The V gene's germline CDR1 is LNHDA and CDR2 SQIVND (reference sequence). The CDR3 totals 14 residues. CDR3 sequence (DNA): TGTGCCAGTAGTATAGGCCGGGACAATCAGCCCCAGCATTTT. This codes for CASSIGRDNQPQHF.

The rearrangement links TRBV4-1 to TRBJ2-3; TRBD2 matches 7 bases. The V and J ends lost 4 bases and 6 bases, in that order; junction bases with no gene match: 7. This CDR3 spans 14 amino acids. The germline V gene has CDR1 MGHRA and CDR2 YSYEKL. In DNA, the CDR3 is TGCGCCAGCAGCCCGATCGTCGGGGGGGATACGCAGTATTTT. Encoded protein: CASSPIVGGDTQYF.

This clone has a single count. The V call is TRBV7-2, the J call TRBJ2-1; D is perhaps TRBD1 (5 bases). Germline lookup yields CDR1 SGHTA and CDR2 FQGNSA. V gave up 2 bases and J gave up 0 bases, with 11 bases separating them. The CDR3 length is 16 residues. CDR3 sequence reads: CASSLTVGRSYNEQFF. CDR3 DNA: TGTGCCAGCAGCTTAACGGTGGGGCGCTCCTACAATGAGCAGTTCTTC.

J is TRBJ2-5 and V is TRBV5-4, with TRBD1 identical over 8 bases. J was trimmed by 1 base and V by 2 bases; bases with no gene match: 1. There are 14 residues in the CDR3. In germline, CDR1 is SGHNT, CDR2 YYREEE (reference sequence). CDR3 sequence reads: CASSFRGPQETQYF. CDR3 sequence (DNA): TGTGCCAGCAGCTTCAGGGGGCCCCAAGAGACCCAGTACTTC.

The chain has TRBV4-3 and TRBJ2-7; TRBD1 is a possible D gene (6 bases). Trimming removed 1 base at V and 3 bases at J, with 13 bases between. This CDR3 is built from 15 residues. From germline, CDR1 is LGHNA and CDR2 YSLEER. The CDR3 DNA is TGCGCCAGCAGCCAAGGTCTAGGGGGAAGCTACGAGCAGTACTTC. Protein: CASSQGLGGSYEQYF.

The CDR3 DNA reads as TGTGCCAGCAGAGGGCAGGTGAACACTGAAGCTTTCTTT. Protein product: CASRGQVNTEAFF. The gene calls are TRBV6-4 and TRBJ1-1; D is unclear. The CDR3 has 13 residues. Trimming cost V 6 bases and J 0 bases, with 8 bases left between them. From germline, CDR1 is MRHNA and CDR2 SNTAGT.

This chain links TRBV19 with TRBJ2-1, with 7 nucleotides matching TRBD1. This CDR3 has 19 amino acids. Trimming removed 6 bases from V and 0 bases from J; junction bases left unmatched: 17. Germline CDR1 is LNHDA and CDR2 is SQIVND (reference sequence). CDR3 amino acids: CASSLQGLGLGSSYNEQFF. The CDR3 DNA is TGTGCCAGTAGCTTACAGGGGCTCGGCTTAGGTAGCTCCTACAATGAGCAGTTCTTC.

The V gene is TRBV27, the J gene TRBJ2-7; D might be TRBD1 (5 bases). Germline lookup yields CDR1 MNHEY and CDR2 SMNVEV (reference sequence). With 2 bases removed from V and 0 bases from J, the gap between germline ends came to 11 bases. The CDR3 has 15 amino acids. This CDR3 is CASSLGAPPSYEQYF. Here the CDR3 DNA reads TGTGCCAGCAGTTTAGGGGCCCCCCCCTCCTACGAGCAGTACTTC.

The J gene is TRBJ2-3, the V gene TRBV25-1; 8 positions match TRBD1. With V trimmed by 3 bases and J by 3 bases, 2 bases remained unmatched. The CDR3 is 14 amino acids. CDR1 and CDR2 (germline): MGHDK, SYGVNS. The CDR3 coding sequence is TGTGCCAGCAGTGATGACAGGGGAACAGATACGCAGTATTTT. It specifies CASSDDRGTDTQYF.

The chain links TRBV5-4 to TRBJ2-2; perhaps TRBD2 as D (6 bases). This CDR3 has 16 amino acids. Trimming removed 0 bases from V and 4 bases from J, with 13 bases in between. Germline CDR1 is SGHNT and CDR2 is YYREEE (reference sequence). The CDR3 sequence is CASSLESGVGTGELFF. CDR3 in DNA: TGTGCCAGCAGCTTGGAATCGGGAGTTGGCACCGGGGAGCTGTTTTTT. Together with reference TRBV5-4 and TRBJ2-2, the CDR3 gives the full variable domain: ETGVTQSPTHLIKTRGQQVTLRCSSQSGHNTVSWYQQALGQGPQFIFQYYREEENGRGNFPPRFSGLQFPNYSSELNVNALELDDSALYLCASSLESGVGTGELFFGEGSRLTVL.

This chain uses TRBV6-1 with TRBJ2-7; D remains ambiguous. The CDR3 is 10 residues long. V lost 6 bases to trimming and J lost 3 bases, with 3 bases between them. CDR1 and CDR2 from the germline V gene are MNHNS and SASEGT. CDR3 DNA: TGTGCCAGCAGGAACTACGAGCAGTACTTC. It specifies CASRNYEQYF.